Listed below are T cell receptor beta chains from one sample, sequenced in a study of PD-1 blockade in classical Hodgkin lymphoma. Sequencing used immunoSEQ multiplex PCR; TCRdb keeps in-frame clones, though not all of them. The data show approximately 160,000 clones, with about 81% seen just once and about 9.3% held by the top ten. Sequenced here: peripheral blood mononuclear cells (PBMCs), sampled before the second cycle of nivolumab. The source of these receptors is a human donor with classical Hodgkin lymphoma. The CDR3 runs from the conserved cysteine through the conserved F or W. A D gene is named only where the DNA matches it firmly. Size is stated for part of the rows, as once, few or many counts, or as a class when the clone is expanded.

j_call	clone_size	d_call	v_call	cdr3_nt	cdr3_aa
TRBJ2-5	.	.	TRBV21-1	TGTGCCAGCAGCGCTAGGGAGGGAGGAGAGACCCAGTACTTC	CASSAREGGETQYF
TRBJ2-5	once	.	TRBV5-8	TGTGCCAGCAGCTTCGACGGGTGGAGAGAGACCCAGTACTTC	CASSFDGWRETQYF
TRBJ2-7	.	.	TRBV10-3	TGTGCCATCAGTGAGTCGGGACTGAGCTACGAGCAGTACTTC	CAISESGLSYEQYF
TRBJ2-3	few	TRBD2	TRBV19	TGTGCCAGTAGCCCTTTAGGCGGGGGGGCAGATACGCAGTATTTT	CASSPLGGGADTQYF
TRBJ1-4	.	.	TRBV6-4	TGTGCCAGCAGTGGGCCCTTGGGGGCAACTAATGAAAAACTGTTTTTT	CASSGPLGATNEKLFF
TRBJ1-5	few	.	TRBV6-5	TGTGCCAGCAGTTACAGCTCGAACAATCAGCCCCAGCATTTT	CASSYSSNNQPQHF
TRBJ1-1	.	.	TRBV19	TGTGCCAGTGGCCAGGGGTCGGCAACTGAAGCTTTCTTT	CASGQGSATEAFF
TRBJ2-5	.	TRBD1	TRBV4-2	TGTGCCAGCAGCCAAGGTCCCCAGGGGGCCGGAGAGACCCAGTACTTC	CASSQGPQGAGETQYF
TRBJ1-6	.	.	TRBV27	TGTGCCAGCAGTTTATCGATGGTCGGAAGCTCCTATAATTCACCCCTCCACTTT	CASSLSMVGSSYNSPLHF
TRBJ2-1	once	.	TRBV2	TGTGCCAGCAGTGACTGGGGCCCCATCTCCTACAATGAGCAGTTCTTC	CASSDWGPISYNEQFF
TRBJ1-2	few	.	TRBV28	TGTGCCAGCAGTACGCCGATGGAAAATGGCTACACCTTC	CASSTPMENGYTF
TRBJ2-1	once	.	TRBV7-9	TGTGCCAGCAGCTTCCGGCTAGCATCCTACAATGAGCAGTTCTTC	CASSFRLASYNEQFF
TRBJ1-6	.	.	TRBV6-6	TGTGCCAGCGCCCAGGAGTCACCCCTCCACTTT	CASAQESPLHF
TRBJ2-7	.	.	TRBV4-3	TGCGCCAGCAGCCAGTGGGGGGACAGAAGCTCCTACGAGCAGTACTTC	CASSQWGDRSSYEQYF
TRBJ2-7	.	.	TRBV6-5	TGTGCCAGCAGGCTCGCGGGCGTGGAGTACTTC	CASRLAGVEYF
TRBJ2-5	.	TRBD1	TRBV5-1	TGCGCCAGCAGCTCGGGACAGGGGAATAAAGAGACCCAGTACTTC	CASSSGQGNKETQYF
TRBJ1-5	few	.	TRBV2	TGTGCCAGCAGTGAAGCGCGGCGGGAGAAGCCCCAGCATTTT	CASSEARREKPQHF
TRBJ2-7	.	TRBD1	TRBV6-5	TGTGCCATCAGTGAGGACAGGATCTCCTACGAGCAGTACTTC	CAISEDRISYEQYF
TRBJ2-5	.	TRBD2	TRBV19	TGTGCCAGTAGTTGGGCTAGCGGAAATCAAGAGACCCAGTACTTC	CASSWASGNQETQYF
TRBJ1-1	once	.	TRBV2	TGTGCCAGCAGCCAAGAGAGGGGGATTGAAGCTTTCTTT	CASSQERGIEAFF
TRBJ2-1	.	TRBD1	TRBV6-5	TGTGCCAGCAGCCGGGACAGGGCTAATGAGCAGTTCTTC	CASSRDRANEQFF
TRBJ2-5	.	TRBD1	TRBV6-5	TGTGCCAGCAACGACCCGGGACAGGGGGTAGAGACCCAGTACTTC	CASNDPGQGVETQYF
TRBJ1-3	.	.	TRBV19	TGTGCCAGTAGTATAAAGGGAAGAACTGGAAACACCATATATTTT	CASSIKGRTGNTIYF
TRBJ1-2	.	TRBD1	TRBV28	TGTGCCAGCAGTTTAATAAGGACAGGGGTTGGCTACACCTTC	CASSLIRTGVGYTF
TRBJ1-1	.	.	TRBV5-1	TGCGCCAGCAGCTTAATAGAGAGAACGGACACTGAAGCTTTCTTT	CASSLIERTDTEAFF
TRBJ2-7	once	.	TRBV5-6	TGTGCCAGCAGACCGCAGGGGACGGGGTACGAGCAGTACTTC	CASRPQGTGYEQYF
TRBJ1-1	.	.	TRBV18	TGTGCCAGCTCACCGCCTAACAGGGAAGAAGCTTTCTTT	CASSPPNREEAFF
TRBJ2-7	.	.	TRBV6-1	TGTGCCAGCAACACAGCCTCCGAGCAGTACTTC	CASNTASEQYF
TRBJ1-1	.	.	TRBV5-1	TGCGCCAGCAGCTTACTCAGCAGGGGCACTGAAGCTTTCTTT	CASSLLSRGTEAFF
TRBJ1-2	.	TRBD1	TRBV7-8	TGTGCCAGCAGCTCAGGGGGGTTTGACTATGGCTACACCTTC	CASSSGGFDYGYTF
TRBJ2-7	.	TRBD1	TRBV15	TGTGCCACCAGCAGCGACAGGGGCGCCTACGAGCAGTACTTC	CATSSDRGAYEQYF
TRBJ2-3	.	.	TRBV9	TGTGCCAGCAGCGCTAACAGGGACTCAGATACGCAGTATTTT	CASSANRDSDTQYF
TRBJ1-2	.	TRBD1	TRBV19	TGTGCCAGTAGTAACCCCCCTCCACAGGGGGTGACCTATGGCTACACCTTC	CASSNPPPQGVTYGYTF
TRBJ2-1	.	TRBD2	TRBV7-2	TGTGCCAGCAGCTTGGGCAGGGCGGGAGTGGGCTCCTACAATGAGCAGTTCTTC	CASSLGRAGVGSYNEQFF
TRBJ2-5	.	TRBD2	TRBV7-2	TGTGCCAGCAGCTTAGATCCTAGCGGGGAGACCCAGTACTTC	CASSLDPSGETQYF
TRBJ2-3	.	TRBD2	TRBV5-6	TGCGCCAGCAGCTTGGCAAGATCGGGAGGGGGTTTCACAGATACGCAGTATTTT	CASSLARSGGGFTDTQYF
TRBJ2-1	.	TRBD2	TRBV7-9	TGTGCCAGCAGCCCAGGGCGGGGGGCCTACAATGAGCAGTTCTTC	CASSPGRGAYNEQFF
TRBJ1-2	few	TRBD1	TRBV7-2	TGTGCCAGCAGCCCTCTGACAGGGTTCGGCTACACCTTC	CASSPLTGFGYTF
TRBJ2-5	.	.	TRBV28	TGTGCCAGCAGTTCCGACCCTTTTGAGACCCAGTACTTC	CASSSDPFETQYF
TRBJ1-1	.	.	TRBV9	TGTGCCAGCAGCGTAGGAACAGGGTGGAACACTGAAGCTTTCTTT	CASSVGTGWNTEAFF
TRBJ1-3	few	.	TRBV7-2	TGTGCCAGCAGCACCCGACAGTCTGGAAACACCATATATTTT	CASSTRQSGNTIYF
TRBJ2-5	.	TRBD2	TRBV7-9	TGTGCCAGCAGCTGGAAGGCAGCGGGGCAAGAGACCCAGTACTTC	CASSWKAAGQETQYF